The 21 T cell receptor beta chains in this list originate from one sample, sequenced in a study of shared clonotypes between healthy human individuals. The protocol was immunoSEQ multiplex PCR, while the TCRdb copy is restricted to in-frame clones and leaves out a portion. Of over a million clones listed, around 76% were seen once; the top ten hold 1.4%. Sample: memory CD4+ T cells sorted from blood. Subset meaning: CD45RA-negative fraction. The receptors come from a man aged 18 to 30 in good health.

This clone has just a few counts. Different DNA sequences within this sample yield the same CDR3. CDR3 coding DNA: TGTGCCAGCAGTGAAAGGCAGGCTAATCAGCCCCAGCATTTT. It codes for CASSERQANQPQHF. This rearrangement joins TRBV2 to TRBJ1-5; D gene ambiguous. V was cut by 2 bases and J by 4 bases, with 9 bases left in between. The CDR3 is made up of 14 amino acids. Germline assignment: CDR1 SNHLY and CDR2 FYNNEI.

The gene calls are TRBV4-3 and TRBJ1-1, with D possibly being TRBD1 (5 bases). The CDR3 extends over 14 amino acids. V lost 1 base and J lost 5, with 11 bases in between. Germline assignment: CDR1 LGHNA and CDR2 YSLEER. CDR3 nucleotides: TGCGCCAGCAGCCAAGGCCAGGGAAAGACTGAAGCTTTCTTT. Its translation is CASSQGQGKTEAFF.

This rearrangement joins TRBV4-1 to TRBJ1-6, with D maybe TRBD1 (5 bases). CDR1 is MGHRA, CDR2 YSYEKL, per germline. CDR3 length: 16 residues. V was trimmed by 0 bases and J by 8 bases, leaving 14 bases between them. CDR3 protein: CASSQEGRTGHSPLHF. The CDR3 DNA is TGCGCCAGCAGCCAAGAGGGACGCACGGGGCATTCACCCCTCCACTTT.

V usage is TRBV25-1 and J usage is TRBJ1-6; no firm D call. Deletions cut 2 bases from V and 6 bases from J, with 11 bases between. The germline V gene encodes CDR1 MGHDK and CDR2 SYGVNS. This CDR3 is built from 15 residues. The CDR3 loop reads CASSEQFSGNSPLHF. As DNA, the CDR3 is TGTGCCAGCAGTGAACAGTTTTCCGGTAATTCACCCCTCCACTTT.

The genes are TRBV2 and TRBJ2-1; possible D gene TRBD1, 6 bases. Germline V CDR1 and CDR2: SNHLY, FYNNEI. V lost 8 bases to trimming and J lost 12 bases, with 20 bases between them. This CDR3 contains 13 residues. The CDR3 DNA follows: TGTGCCAGCTCTCCCGATGGACAGTGGTTGCAGTTCTTC. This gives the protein CASSPDGQWLQFF.

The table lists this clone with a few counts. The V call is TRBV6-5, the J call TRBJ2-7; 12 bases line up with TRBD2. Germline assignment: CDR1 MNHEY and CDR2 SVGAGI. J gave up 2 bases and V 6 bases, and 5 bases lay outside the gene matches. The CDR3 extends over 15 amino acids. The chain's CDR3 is CASRPLAGGTYEQYF. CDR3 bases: TGTGCCAGCAGGCCACTAGCGGGGGGAACCTACGAGCAGTACTTC.

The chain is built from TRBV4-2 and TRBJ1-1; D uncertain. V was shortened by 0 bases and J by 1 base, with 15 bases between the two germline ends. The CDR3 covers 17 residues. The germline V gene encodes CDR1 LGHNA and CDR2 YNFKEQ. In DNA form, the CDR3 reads TGTGCCAGCAGCCAAGATTCGGCAGGAAAGGCGAACACTGAAGCTTTCTTT. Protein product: CASSQDSAGKANTEAFF.

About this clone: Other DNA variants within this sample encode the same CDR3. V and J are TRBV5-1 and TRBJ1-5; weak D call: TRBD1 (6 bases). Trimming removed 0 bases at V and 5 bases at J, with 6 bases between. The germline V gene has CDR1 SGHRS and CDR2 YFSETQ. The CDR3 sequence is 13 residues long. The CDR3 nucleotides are TGCGCCAGCAGCTTGGACAGGGATCAGCCCCAGCATTTT. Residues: CASSLDRDQPQHF.

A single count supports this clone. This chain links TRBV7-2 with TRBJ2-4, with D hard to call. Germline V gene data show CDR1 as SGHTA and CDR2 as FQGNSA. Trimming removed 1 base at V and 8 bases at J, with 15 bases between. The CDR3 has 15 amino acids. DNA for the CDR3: TGTGCCAGCAGCTTAGGACCCCTTCTCTGGGACATTCAGTACTTC. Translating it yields CASSLGPLLWDIQYF.

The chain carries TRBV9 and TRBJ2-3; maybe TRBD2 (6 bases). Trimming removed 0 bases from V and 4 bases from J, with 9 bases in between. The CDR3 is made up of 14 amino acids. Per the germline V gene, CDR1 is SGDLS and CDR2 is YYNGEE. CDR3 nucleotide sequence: TGTGCCAGCAGCGTAGTACTAGCCTCAGATACGCAGTATTTT. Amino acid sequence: CASSVVLASDTQYF.

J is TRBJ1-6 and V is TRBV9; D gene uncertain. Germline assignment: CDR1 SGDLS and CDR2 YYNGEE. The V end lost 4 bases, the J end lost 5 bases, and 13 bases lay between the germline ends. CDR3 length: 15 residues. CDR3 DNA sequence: TGTGCCAGCAGCTTCTCCGGGCTTCATAATTCACCCCTCCACTTT. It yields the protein CASSFSGLHNSPLHF.

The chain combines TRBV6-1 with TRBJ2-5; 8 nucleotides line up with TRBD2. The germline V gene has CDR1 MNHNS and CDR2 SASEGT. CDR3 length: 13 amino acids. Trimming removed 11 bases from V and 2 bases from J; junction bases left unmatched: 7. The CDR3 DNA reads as TGTGCCGGAGCGGGGGCCGTACAAGAGACCCAGTACTTC. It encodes CAGAGAVQETQYF.

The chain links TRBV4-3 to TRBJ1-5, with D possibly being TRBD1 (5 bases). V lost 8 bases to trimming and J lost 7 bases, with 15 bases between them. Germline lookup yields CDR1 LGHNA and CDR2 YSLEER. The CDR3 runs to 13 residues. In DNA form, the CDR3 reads TGCGCCAGCGCCTCGAGGGGTGGGCAGCCCCAGCATTTT. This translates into CASASRGGQPQHF.

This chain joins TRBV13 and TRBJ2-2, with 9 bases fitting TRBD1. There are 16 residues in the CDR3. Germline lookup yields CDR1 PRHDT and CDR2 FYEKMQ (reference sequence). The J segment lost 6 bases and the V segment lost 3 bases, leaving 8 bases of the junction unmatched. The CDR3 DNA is TGTGCCAGCAGCTTCGGGACAGGGACTAAGGCCGGGGAGCTGTTTTTT. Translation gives CASSFGTGTKAGELFF.

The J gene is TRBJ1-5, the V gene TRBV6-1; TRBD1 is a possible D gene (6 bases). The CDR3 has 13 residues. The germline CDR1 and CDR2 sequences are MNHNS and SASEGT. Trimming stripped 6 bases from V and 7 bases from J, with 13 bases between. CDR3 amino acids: CASRVGQTQPQHF. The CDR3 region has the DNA TGTGCCAGCAGGGTCGGACAGACCCAGCCCCAGCATTTT.

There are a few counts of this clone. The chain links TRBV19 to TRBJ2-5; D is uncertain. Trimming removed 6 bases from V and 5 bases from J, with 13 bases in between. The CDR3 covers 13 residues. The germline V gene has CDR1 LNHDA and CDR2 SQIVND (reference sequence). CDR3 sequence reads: CASSPRTEETQYF. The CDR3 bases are TGTGCCAGTAGCCCCAGGACGGAGGAGACCCAGTACTTC.

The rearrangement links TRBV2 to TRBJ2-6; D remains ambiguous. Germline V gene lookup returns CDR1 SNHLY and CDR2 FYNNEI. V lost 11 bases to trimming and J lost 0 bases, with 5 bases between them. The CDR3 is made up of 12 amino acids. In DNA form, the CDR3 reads TGTGCCCTAAGCTCTGGGGCCAACGTCCTGACTTTC. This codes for CALSSGANVLTF.

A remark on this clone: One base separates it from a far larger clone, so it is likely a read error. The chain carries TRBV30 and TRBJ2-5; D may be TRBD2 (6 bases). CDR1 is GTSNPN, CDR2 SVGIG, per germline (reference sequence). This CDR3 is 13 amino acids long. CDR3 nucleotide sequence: TGTACCGTCGGGGAGGTAATCCAAGAGACCCAGTACTTC. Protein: CTVGEVIQETQYF.

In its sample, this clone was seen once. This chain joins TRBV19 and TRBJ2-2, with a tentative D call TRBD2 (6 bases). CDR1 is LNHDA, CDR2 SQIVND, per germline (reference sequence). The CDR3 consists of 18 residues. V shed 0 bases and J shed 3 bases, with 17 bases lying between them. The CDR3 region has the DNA TGTGCCAGTAGTATAGAGGAGGGCCATGGGAACTACACCGGGGAGCTGTTTTTT. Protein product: CASSIEEGHGNYTGELFF. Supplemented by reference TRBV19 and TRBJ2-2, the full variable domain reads DGGITQSPKYLFRKEGQNVTLSCEQNLNHDAMYWYRQDPGQGLRLIYYSQIVNDFQKGDIAEGYSVSREKKESFPLTVTSAQKNPTAFYLCASSIEEGHGNYTGELFFGEGSRLTVL.

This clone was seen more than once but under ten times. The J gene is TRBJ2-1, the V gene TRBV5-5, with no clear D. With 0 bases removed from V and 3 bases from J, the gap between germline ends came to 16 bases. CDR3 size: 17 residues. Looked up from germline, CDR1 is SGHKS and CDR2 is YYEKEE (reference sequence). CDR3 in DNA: TGTGCCAGCAGCTTGGCCACGGGTAACGCCTACTACAATGAGCAGTTCTTC. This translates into CASSLATGNAYYNEQFF.

CDR3 DNA: TGTGCCACCCGGAGGGAGGGCTCCACTAACTATGGCTACACCTTC. This translates into CATRREGSTNYGYTF. The rearrangement uses TRBV10-3 and TRBJ1-2; no clear D gene. V gave up 10 bases and J gave up 0 bases, with 18 bases separating them. This CDR3 region has 15 residues. The germline V gene encodes CDR1 ENHRY and CDR2 SYGVKD.